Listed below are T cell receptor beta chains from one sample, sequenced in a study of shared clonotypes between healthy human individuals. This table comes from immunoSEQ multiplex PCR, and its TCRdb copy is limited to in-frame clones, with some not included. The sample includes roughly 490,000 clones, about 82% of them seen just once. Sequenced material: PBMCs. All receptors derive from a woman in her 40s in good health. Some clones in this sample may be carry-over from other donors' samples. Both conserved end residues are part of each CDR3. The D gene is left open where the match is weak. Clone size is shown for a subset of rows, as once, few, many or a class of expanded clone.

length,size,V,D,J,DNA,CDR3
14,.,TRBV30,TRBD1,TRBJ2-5,TGTGCCTGGAGTGTAGCAGGGGGCTCAGAGACCCAGTACTTC,CAWSVAGGSETQYF
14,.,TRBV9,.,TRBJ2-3,TGTGCCAGCAGCGTGACGGGAGCTCCAGATACGCAGTATTTT,CASSVTGAPDTQYF
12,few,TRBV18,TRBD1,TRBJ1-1,TGTGCCAGCTCACCGATAGACAGGGCTGCTTTCTTT,CASSPIDRAAFF
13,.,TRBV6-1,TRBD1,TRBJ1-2,TGTGCCAGCAGGGGGACAGGGATAGGAGGCTACACCTTC,CASRGTGIGGYTF
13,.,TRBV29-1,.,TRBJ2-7,TGCAGCGCCGCGCCCGGGGGCGGGTACGAGCAGTACTTC,CSAAPGGGYEQYF
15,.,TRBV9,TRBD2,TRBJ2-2,TGTGCCAGCAGCGTAGCGGCTAGCGGGACCGGGGAGCTGTTTTTT,CASSVAASGTGELFF
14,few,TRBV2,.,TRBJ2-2,TGTGCCAGCCACCGGGACACTAACACCGGGGAGCTGTTTTTT,CASHRDTNTGELFF
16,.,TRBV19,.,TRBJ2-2,TGTGCCAGTAGTATACATGGGGGAGTCACACCCGGGGAGCTGTTTTTT,CASSIHGGVTPGELFF
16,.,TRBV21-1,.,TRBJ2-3,TGTGCCAGCAGCAAATGTCCGGGAGGGCACACAGATACGCAGTATTTT,CASSKCPGGHTDTQYF
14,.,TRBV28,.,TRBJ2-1,TGTGCCAGCAGTTTCGGCAGGGTAGGGGGTGAGCAGTTCTTC,CASSFGRVGGEQFF
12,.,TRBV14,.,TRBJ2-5,TGTGCCAGCAGCCGAATAGGGGAGACCCAGTACTTC,CASSRIGETQYF
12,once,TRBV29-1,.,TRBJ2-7,TGCAGCGTTTGGACAGCAACCTACGAGCAGTACTTC,CSVWTATYEQYF
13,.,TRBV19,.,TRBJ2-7,TGTGCCAGTAGTATAGGCAGGTCGTACGAGCAGTACTTC,CASSIGRSYEQYF
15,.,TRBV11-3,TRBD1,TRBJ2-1,TGTGCCAGCAGCCCTAGTACGACAGGGGGCAATGAGCAGTTCTTC,CASSPSTTGGNEQFF
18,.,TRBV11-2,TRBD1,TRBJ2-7,TGTGCCAGCAGAAAACCGGGACAGGGGGCCGTCGGTGGTTACGAGCAGTACTTC,CASRKPGQGAVGGYEQYF
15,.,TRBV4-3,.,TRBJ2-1,TGCGCCAGCAGCCAAGAGTTACAGACCTACAATGAGCAGTTCTTC,CASSQELQTYNEQFF
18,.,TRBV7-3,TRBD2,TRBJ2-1,TGTGCCAGCAGCTTGGTGTCCGGGACTAGTCCCGGAGACAATGAGCAGTTCTTC,CASSLVSGTSPGDNEQFF
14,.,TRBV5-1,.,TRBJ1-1,TGCGCCAGCAGCCTCAGGTCTGGGAACACTGAAGCTTTCTTT,CASSLRSGNTEAFF
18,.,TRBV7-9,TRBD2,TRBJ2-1,TGTGCCAGCAGGCATTGGACTAGCGGGAGGGCAACCTACAATGAGCAGTTCTTC,CASRHWTSGRATYNEQFF
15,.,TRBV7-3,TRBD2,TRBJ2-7,TGTGCCAGCAGCCCGGCGCGGGGGGCTCACTACGAGCAGTACTTC,CASSPARGAHYEQYF
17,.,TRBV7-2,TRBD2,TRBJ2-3,TGTGCCAGCAGCCCAACCCTAGCGGGAGCAAACACAGATACGCAGTATTTT,CASSPTLAGANTDTQYF
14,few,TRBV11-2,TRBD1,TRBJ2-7,TGTGCCAGCAGCCCCGGGACAGGATTCTACGAGCAGTACTTC,CASSPGTGFYEQYF
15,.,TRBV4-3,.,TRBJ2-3,TGCGCCAGCAGCCAAGGTCCAGGGACGGTAGATACGCAGTATTTT,CASSQGPGTVDTQYF
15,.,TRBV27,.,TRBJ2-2,TGTGCCAGCAGTTACGATAGTGGGGGTTACGGGGAGCTGTTTTTT,CASSYDSGGYGELFF
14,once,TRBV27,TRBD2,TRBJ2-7,TGTGCCAGCAGTTATAGCGGGAGCTCCTACGAGCAGTACTTC,CASSYSGSSYEQYF
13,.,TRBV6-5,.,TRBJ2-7,TGTGCCAGCAGTTATGGTTTCTCCTACGAGCAGTACTTC,CASSYGFSYEQYF
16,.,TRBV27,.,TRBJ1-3,TGTGCCAGCAGTTTGACGGGACGGGTCTCTGGAAACACCATATATTTT,CASSLTGRVSGNTIYF
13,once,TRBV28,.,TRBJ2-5,TGTGCCAGCAGTTTAAGAGGGAGGGAGACCCAGTACTTC,CASSLRGRETQYF
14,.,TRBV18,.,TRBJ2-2,TGTGCCAGCTCACCAGGGGCCCACACCGGGGAGCTGTTTTTT,CASSPGAHTGELFF
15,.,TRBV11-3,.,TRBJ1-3,TGTGCCAGCAGCCGGACGGGGGTGGCTGGAAACACCATATATTTT,CASSRTGVAGNTIYF
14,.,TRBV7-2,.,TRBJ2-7,TGTGCCAGCAGCTTAACGGTTCTATCCTACGAGCAGTACTTC,CASSLTVLSYEQYF
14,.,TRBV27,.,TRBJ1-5,TGTGCCAGCAGCCCTGCCGGGGGCAATCAGCCCCAGCATTTT,CASSPAGGNQPQHF
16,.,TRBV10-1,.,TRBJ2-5,TGCGCCAGCAGTGAGAAGGGGCTAAAAAGTGAGGAGACCCAGTACTTC,CASSEKGLKSEETQYF
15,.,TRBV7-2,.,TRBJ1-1,TGTGCCAGCAGCTTAGTAGGTTTGGGTACCACTGAAGCTTTCTTT,CASSLVGLGTTEAFF
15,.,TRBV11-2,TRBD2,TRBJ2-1,TGTGCCAGCAGCTTAGATTTAGCGGGAGTAAATGAGCAGTTCTTC,CASSLDLAGVNEQFF
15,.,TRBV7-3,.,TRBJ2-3,TGTGCCAGCAGCCCAAACCCCGGGGCAGAGGATACGCAGTATTTT,CASSPNPGAEDTQYF